The source of this TCR beta chain is a study of CD8 T cells in Susac syndrome. Overall study context: Treatment at blood withdrawal was none, corticosteroids, or intravenous immunoglobulin alone in Susac syndrome patients.

V was pared by 6 bases and J by 14 bases, with 9 bases of the junction left unmatched. The CDR3 spans 11 residues. The germline CDR1 and CDR2 sequences are DFQATT and SNEGSKA (reference sequence). RNA, at about 0.45 to 1 ug, was reverse transcribed with random hexamers. MiXCR, applied by TCRdb to the immunoSEQ multiplex PCR reads, yields one record per CDR3 protein. The table lists some 77,000 distinct CDR3 sequences, about 92% of them singletons. The chain joins TRBV20-1 to TRBJ2-1; 8 nucleotides align to TRBD1. This TCR came from a human donor with Susac syndrome. Sample: CD4+ T cells from PBMCs. CDR3 sequence: CSAHDRGLKFF. The CDR3 DNA is TGCAGTGCCCATGACAGGGGATTAAAGTTCTTC.